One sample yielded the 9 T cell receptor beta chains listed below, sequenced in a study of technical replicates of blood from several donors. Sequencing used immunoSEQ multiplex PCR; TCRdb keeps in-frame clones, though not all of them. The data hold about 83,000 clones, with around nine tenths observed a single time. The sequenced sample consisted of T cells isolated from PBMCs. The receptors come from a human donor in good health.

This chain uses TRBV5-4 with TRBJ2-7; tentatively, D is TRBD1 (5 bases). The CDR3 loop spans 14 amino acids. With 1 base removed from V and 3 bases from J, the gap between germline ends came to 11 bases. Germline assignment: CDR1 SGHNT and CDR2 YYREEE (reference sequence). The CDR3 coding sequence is TGTGCCAGCAGCTTGCCCCAGGGTGTCTACGAGCAGTACTTC. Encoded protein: CASSLPQGVYEQYF.

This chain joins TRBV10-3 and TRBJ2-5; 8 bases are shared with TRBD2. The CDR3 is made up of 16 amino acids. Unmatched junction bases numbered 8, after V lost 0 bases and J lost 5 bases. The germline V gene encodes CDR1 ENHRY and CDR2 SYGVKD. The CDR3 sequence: CAISESYTSGGETQYF. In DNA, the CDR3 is TGTGCCATCAGTGAGTCGTACACTAGCGGCGGGGAGACCCAGTACTTC.

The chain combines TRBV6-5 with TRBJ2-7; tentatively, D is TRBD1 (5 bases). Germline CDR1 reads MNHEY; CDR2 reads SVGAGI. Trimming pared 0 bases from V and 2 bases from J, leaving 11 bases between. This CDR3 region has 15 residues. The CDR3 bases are TGTGCCAGCAGTTACTCCAGTGGACACCCCTACGAGCAGTACTTC. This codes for CASSYSSGHPYEQYF.

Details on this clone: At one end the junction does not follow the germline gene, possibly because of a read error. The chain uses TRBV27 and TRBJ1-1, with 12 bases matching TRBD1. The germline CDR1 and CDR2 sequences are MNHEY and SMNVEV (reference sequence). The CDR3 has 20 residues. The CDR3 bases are TGTGCCAGCAGTTTATGGTCGCCCGGGACAGGGGGCGCGAGGAACGCTGAAGCTTTCTTT. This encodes CASSLWSPGTGGARNAEAFF.

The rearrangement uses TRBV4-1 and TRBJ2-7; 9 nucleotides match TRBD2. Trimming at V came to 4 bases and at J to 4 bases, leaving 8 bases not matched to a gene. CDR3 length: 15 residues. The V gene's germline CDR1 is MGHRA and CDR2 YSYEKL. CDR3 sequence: CASSPIAGDPYEQYF. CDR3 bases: TGCGCCAGCAGCCCTATAGCGGGGGATCCGTACGAGCAGTACTTC.

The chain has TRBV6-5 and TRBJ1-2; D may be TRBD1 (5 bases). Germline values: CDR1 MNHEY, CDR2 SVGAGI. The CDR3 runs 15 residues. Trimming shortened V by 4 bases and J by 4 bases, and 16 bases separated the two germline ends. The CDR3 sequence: CASSSPPTALYGYTF. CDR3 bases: TGTGCCAGCAGTTCACCACCGACAGCCCTCTATGGCTACACCTTC.

DNA of the CDR3: TGTGCCAGCATGGAGGGACTAGCGATTAGGGATACGCAGTATTTT. Its translation: CASMEGLAIRDTQYF. This chain links TRBV2 with TRBJ2-3, with 10 positions matching TRBD2. The length of the CDR3 is 15 residues. The germline V gene encodes CDR1 SNHLY and CDR2 FYNNEI. The V segment lost 7 bases and the J segment 6 bases; nucleotides outside the gene matches: 10.

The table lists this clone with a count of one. The CDR3 DNA is TGTGCCAGCAGTGAAACCAGCTCCTATAATTCACCCCTCCACTTT. It specifies CASSETSSYNSPLHF. V gene TRBV6-4 combines with J gene TRBJ1-6; D is unresolved. V was shortened by 3 bases and J by 0 bases, with 6 bases between the two germline ends. Germline V gene sequence: CDR1 MRHNA, CDR2 SNTAGT. The CDR3 runs 15 residues.

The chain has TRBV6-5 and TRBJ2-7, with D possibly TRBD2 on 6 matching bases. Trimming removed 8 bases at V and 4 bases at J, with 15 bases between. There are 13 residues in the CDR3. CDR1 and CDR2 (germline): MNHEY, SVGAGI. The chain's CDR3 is CASGSGEVYEQYF. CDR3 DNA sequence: TGTGCCAGCGGTAGCGGCGAGGTATACGAGCAGTACTTC.